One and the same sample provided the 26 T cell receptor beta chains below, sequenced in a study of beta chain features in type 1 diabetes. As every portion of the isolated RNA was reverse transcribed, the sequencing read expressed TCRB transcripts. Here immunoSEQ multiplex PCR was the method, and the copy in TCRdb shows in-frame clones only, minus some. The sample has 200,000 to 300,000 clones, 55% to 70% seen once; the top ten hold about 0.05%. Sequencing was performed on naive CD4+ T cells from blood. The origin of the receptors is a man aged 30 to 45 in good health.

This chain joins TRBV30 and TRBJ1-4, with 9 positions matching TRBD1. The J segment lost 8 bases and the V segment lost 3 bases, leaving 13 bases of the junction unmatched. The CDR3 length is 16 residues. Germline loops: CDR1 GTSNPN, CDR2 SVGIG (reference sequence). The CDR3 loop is CAWSEPGTGTGEKLFF. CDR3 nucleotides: TGTGCCTGGAGCGAACCCGGGACAGGGACCGGCGAAAAACTGTTTTTT.

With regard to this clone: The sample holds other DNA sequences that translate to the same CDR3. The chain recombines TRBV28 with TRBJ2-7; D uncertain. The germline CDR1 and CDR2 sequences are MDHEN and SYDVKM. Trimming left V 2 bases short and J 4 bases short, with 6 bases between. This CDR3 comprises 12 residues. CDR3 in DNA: TGTGCCAGCAGTTTAGAAGGGTACGAGCAGTACTTC. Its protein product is CASSLEGYEQYF.

The CDR3 nucleotides read TGCAGCACCGGCGGCCGGAGTTACAATGAGCAGTTCTTC. Encoded protein: CSTGGRSYNEQFF. The chain uses TRBV29-1 and TRBJ2-1; unclear D gene. The CDR3 runs to 13 residues. Germline V gene data show CDR1 as SQVTM and CDR2 as ANQGSEA. V lost 8 bases to trimming and J lost 4 bases, with 15 bases between them.

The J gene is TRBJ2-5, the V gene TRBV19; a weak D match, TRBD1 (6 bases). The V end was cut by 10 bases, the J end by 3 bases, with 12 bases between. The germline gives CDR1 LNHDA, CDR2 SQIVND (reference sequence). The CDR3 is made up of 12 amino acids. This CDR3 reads CATSGQKETQYF. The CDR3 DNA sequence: TGTGCCACCTCCGGACAGAAAGAGACCCAGTACTTC.

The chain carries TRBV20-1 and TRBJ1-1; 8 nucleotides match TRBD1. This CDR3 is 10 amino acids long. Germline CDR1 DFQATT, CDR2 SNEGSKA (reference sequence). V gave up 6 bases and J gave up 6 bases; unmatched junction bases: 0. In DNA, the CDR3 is TGCAGTGCGGGACAGGCTGAAGCTTTCTTT. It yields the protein CSAGQAEAFF.

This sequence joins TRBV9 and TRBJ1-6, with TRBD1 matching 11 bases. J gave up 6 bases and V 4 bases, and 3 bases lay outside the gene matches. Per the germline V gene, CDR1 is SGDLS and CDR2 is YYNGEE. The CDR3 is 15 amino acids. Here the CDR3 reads CASSKGQGGNSPLHF. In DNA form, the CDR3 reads TGTGCCAGCAGCAAGGGACAGGGGGGTAATTCACCCCTCCACTTT.

Here the CDR3 reads CASSLEAAMQETQYF. The DNA for the CDR3 is TGTGCCAGCAGCTTGGAAGCGGCAATGCAAGAGACCCAGTACTTC. This chain uses TRBV5-4 with TRBJ2-5, with D possibly being TRBD2 (5 bases). This CDR3 has 15 amino acids. The V end was cut by 0 bases, the J end by 2 bases, with 11 bases between. Germline CDR1 SGHNT, CDR2 YYREEE (reference sequence).

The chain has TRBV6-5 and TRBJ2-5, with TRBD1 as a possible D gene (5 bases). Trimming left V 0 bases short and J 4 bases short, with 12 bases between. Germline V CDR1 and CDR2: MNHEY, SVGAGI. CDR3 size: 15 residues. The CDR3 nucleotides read TGTGCCAGCAGTTACTCGTCAGGACAAGGAGAGACCCAGTACTTC. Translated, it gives CASSYSSGQGETQYF.

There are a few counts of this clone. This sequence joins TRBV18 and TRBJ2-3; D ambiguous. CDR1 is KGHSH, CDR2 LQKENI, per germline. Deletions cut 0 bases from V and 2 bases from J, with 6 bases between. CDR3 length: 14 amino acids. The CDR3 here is CASSPPSTTDTQYF. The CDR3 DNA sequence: TGTGCCAGCTCACCACCGAGTACCACAGATACGCAGTATTTT.

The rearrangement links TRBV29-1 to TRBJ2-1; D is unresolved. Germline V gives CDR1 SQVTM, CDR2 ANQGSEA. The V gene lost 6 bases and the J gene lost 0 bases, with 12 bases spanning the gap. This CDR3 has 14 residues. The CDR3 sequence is CSVLDWSSYNEQFF. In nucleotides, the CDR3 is TGCAGCGTCCTCGACTGGAGCTCCTACAATGAGCAGTTCTTC.

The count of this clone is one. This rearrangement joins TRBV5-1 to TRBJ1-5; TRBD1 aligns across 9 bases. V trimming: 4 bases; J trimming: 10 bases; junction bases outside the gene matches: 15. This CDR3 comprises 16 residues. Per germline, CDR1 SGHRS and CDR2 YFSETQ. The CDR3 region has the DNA TGCGCCAGCAGCCCCTCGGCGGCACAGGGGGCACTACCCCAGCATTTT. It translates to CASSPSAAQGALPQHF.

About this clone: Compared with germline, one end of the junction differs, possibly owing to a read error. The CDR3 region is CASSHGETQYF. The CDR3 nucleotides read TGTGCCAGTAGCCATGGTGAGACCCAGTACTTC. The genes are TRBV14 and TRBJ2-5; no definite D call. The CDR3 extends over 11 amino acids. The germline V gene encodes CDR1 SGHDN and CDR2 FVKESK.

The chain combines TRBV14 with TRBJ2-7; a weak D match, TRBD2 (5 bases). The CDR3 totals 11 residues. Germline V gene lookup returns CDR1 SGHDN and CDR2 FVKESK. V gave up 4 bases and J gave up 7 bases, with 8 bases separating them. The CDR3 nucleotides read TGTGCCAGCAGCCCCGGCGGGGAGCAGTACTTC. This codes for CASSPGGEQYF. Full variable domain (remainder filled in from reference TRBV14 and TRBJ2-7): EAGVTQFPSHSVIEKGQTVTLRCDPISGHDNLYWYRRVMGKEIKFLLHFVKESKQDESGMPNNRFLAERTGGTYSTLKVQPAELEDSGVYFCASSPGGEQYFGPGTRLTVT.

The CDR3 here is CASSLTETQYF. The DNA of the CDR3 is TGTGCCAGCAGCTTAACAGAGACCCAGTACTTC. The rearrangement links TRBV7-9 to TRBJ2-5; D is undetermined. V lost 2 bases and J 4 bases, leaving 2 bases between the germline ends. Germline CDR1 reads SEHNR; CDR2 reads FQNEAQ (reference sequence). The CDR3 runs 11 residues.

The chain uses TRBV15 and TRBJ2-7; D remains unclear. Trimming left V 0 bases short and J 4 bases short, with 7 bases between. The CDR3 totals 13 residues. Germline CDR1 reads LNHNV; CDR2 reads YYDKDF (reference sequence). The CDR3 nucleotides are TGTGCCACCAGCAGAGACCCCGGGTACGAGCAGTACTTC. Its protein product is CATSRDPGYEQYF.

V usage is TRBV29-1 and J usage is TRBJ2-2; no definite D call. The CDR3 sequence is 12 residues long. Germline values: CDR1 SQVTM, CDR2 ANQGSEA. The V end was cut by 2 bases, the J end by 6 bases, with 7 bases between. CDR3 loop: CSVEWLAGELFF. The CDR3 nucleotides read TGCAGCGTTGAATGGCTAGCCGGGGAGCTGTTTTTT.

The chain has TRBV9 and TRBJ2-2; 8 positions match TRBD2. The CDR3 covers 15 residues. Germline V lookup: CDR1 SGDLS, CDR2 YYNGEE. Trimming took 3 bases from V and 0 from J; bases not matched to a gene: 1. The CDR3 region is CASSALAANTGELFF. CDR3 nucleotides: TGTGCCAGCAGCGCACTAGCGGCGAACACCGGGGAGCTGTTTTTT.

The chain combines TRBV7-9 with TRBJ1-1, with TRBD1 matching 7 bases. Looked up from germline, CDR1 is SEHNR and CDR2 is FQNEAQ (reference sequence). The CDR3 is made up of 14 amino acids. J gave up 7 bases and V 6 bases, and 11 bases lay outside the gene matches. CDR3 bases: TGTGCCAGCAGAGCACGGACAGGCTCGAGTGAAGCTTTCTTT. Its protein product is CASRARTGSSEAFF.

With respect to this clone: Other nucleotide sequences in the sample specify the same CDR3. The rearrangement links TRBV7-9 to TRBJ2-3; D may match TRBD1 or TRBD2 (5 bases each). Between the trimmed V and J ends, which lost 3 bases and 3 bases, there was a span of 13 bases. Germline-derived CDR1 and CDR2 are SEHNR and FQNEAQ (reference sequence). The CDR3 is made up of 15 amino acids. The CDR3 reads CASSLDGTSTDTQYF. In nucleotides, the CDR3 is TGTGCCAGCAGCTTGGACGGGACCTCAACAGATACGCAGTATTTT.

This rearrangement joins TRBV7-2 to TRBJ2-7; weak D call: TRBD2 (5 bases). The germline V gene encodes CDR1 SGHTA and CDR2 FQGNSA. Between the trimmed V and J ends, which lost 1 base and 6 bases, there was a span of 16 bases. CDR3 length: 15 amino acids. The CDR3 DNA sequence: TGTGCCAGCAGCTTAGTGGGTAGGGAGCTTAGCGAGCAGTACTTC. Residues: CASSLVGRELSEQYF.

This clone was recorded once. The CDR3 sequence: CASSQYPPGTSQSNEQFF. In nucleotides, the CDR3 is TGCGCCAGCAGCCAGTATCCCCCCGGGACTAGTCAGTCCAATGAGCAGTTCTTC. The chain carries TRBV4-3 and TRBJ2-1, with 8 bases aligning to TRBD2. The CDR3 consists of 18 residues. V shed 3 bases and J 6 bases; nucleotides not matched to a gene: 16. The germline V gene has CDR1 LGHNA and CDR2 YSLEER.

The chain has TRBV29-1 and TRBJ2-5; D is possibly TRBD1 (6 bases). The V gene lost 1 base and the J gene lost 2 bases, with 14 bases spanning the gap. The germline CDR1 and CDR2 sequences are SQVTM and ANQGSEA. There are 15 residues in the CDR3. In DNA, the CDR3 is TGCAGCGTTGAAGCAACAGGGCCCCCACAAGAGACCCAGTACTTC. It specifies CSVEATGPPQETQYF.

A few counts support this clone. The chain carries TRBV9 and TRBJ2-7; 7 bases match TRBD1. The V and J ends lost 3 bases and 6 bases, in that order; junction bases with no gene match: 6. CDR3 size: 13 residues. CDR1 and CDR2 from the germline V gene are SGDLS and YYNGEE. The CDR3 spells CASSGRQGGEQYF. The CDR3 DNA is TGTGCCAGCAGCGGGAGACAGGGCGGCGAGCAGTACTTC. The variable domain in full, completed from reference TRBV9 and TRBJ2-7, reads DSGVTQTPKHLITATGQRVTLRCSPRSGDLSVYWYQQSLDQGLQFLIQYYNGEERAKGNILERFSAQQFPDLHSELNLSSLELGDSALYFCASSGRQGGEQYFGPGTRLTVT.

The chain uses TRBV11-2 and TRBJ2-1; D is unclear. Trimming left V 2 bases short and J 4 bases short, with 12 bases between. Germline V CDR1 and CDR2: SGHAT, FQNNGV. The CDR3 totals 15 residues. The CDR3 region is CASSLFVLEYNEQFF. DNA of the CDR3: TGTGCCAGCAGCTTATTCGTATTGGAATACAATGAGCAGTTCTTC.

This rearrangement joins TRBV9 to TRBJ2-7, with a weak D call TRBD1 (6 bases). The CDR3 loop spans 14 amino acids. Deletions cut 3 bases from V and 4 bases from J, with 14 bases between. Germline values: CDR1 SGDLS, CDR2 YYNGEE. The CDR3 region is CASSASDSSYEQYF. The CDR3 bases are TGTGCCAGCAGCGCCTCGGACAGCTCGTACGAGCAGTACTTC.

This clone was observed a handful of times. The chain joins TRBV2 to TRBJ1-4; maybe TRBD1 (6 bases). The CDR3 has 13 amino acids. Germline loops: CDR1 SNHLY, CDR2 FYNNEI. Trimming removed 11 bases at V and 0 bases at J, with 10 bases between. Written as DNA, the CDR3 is TGTGCCGTCCAGGGGACAACTAATGAAAAACTGTTTTTT. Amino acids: CAVQGTTNEKLFF.